This TCR beta chain originates from a study of T-cell memory formation after mild COVID-19. Germline V lookup: CDR1 MNHEY, CDR2 SMNVEV (reference sequence). This CDR3 has 14 amino acids. V was trimmed by 3 bases and J by 8 bases, leaving 14 bases between them. Only a few counts were recorded for this clonotype. MiXCR, run by TCRdb on the 5' RACE reads, gives a single entry per CDR3 protein. The sample includes around 110,000 distinct CDR3 sequences, 9.5% to 15% seen only once; the top ten take about 27%. The specimen was PBMCs or a T cell subset sorted from them (not recorded which). The TCR was taken from an adult woman who had mild COVID-19 (a few samples of this study predate the infection). Cell type and time point are not known. The V call is TRBV27, the J call TRBJ2-1, with D possibly being TRBD2 (6 bases). This CDR3 reads CASSLGTRSDEQFF. The CDR3 nucleotides read TGTGCCAGCAGTTTGGGGACTCGTTCGGATGAGCAGTTCTTC.